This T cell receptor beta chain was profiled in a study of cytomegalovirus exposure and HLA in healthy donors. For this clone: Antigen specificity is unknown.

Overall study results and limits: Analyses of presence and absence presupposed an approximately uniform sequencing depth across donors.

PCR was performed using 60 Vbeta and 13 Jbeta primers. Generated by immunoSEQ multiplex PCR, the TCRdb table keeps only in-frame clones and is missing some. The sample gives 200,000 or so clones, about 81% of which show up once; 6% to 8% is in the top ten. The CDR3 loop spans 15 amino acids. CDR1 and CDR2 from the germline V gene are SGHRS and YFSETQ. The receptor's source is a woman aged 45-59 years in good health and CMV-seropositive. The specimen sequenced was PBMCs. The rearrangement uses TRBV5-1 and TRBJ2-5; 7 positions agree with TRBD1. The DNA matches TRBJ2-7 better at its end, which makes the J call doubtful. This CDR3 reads CASSSPTGYVNEQYF. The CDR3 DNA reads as TGCGCCAGCAGCTCCCCGACAGGGTATGTCAACGAGCAGTACTTC.